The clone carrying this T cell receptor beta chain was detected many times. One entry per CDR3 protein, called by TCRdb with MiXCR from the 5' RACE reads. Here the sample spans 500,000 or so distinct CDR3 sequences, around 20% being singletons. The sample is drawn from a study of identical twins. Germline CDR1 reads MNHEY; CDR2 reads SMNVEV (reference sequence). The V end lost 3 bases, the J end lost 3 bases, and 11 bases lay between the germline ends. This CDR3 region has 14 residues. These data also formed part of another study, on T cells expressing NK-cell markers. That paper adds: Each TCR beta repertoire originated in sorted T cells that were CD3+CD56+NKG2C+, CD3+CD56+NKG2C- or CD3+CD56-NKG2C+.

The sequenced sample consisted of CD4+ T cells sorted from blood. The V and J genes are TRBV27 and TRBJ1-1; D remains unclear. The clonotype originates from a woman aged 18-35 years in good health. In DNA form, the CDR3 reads TGTGCCAGCAGTTTCGAAGGGAGGGACACTGAAGCTTTCTTT. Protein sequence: CASSFEGRDTEAFF.